A selection of T cell receptor beta chains follows, all from one sample in a study of shared clonotypes between healthy human individuals. Clones were sequenced by immunoSEQ multiplex PCR, and TCRdb holds only the in-frame ones, with some missing. Found here are fewer than 850,000 clones, around 72% of them singletons; the top ten hold about 1.7%. The sample consisted of memory CD4+ T cells sorted from blood. The receptors stem from a woman aged 25 to 39 in good health. CDR3s include the opening cysteine and the closing phenylalanine or tryptophan. D genes are given only for firm matches.

>TRBJ2-5|TRBV27|TRBD2
CASRGGSWETQYF
>TRBJ1-5|TRBV7-9|NA
CASSLVDQPQHF
>TRBJ2-2|TRBV28|NA
CASSRTDTKELFF
>TRBJ2-1|TRBV6-5|NA
CASRNTGSHLTEQFF
>TRBJ1-3|TRBV14|NA
CASSRRGEGTIYF
>TRBJ1-5|TRBV2|NA
CASSGESDQPQHF
>TRBJ1-2|TRBV5-1|TRBD1
CASSLAPGQGTGYTF
>TRBJ1-6|TRBV30|NA
CAWAEGNYNSPLHF
>TRBJ1-2|TRBV7-8|NA
CASSLASGAHGYTF
>TRBJ1-4|TRBV5-1|NA
CASSGGAGEKLFF
>TRBJ1-5|TRBV4-1|NA
CASSAMGGNQPQHF
>TRBJ1-5|TRBV19|TRBD1
CASKDGQGADQPQHF
>TRBJ2-3|TRBV14|NA
CASSQDSSSFTDTQYF
>TRBJ1-1|TRBV6-5|TRBD1
CASSVTGPLTEAFF
>TRBJ1-3|TRBV10-2|TRBD1
CASTGTVGFGNTIYF
>TRBJ2-3|TRBV7-8|TRBD2
CASSFLSGTSRDTQYF
>TRBJ2-1|TRBV11-2|TRBD2
CASNSFGTSGNEQFF
>TRBJ2-5|TRBV7-2|TRBD2
CASTPGRGRETQYF
>TRBJ1-2|TRBV27|TRBD1
CASSLSLDRGRRNGYTF
>TRBJ1-5|TRBV11-1|NA
CASSLYQPQHF
>TRBJ2-1|TRBV11-2|TRBD2
CASSLDLAGYNEQFF
>TRBJ2-7|TRBV25-1|TRBD1
CASSATGLSSYEQYF
>TRBJ2-7|TRBV25-1|TRBD1
CASSLPGTGSYEQYF
>TRBJ2-1|TRBV18|NA
CASSPGLEHEQFF
>TRBJ2-3|TRBV7-6|NA
CASSFARGTDTQYF
>TRBJ2-2|TRBV19|TRBD2
CASSMRASGRTNTGELFF
>TRBJ1-2|TRBV5-4|NA
CASSFDRGSGYTF
>TRBJ2-7|TRBV7-2|NA
CASSQLRTVYEQYF
>TRBJ1-2|TRBV9|NA
CASSERDPANGYTF
>TRBJ1-2|TRBV6-5|NA
CASSYYRARDNYGYTF
>TRBJ2-2|TRBV18|NA
CASSENQGGTGELFF
>TRBJ1-1|TRBV19|TRBD1
CASSISGGRGAEAFF
>TRBJ1-1|TRBV28|NA
CASTRGTEAFF
>TRBJ1-3|TRBV5-4|NA
CASRQDFSGNTIYF
>TRBJ2-7|TRBV27|NA
CASSKGPPGVEQYF
>TRBJ1-1|TRBV5-1|NA
CASSLSTVNTEAFF
>TRBJ2-7|TRBV5-4|TRBD2
CASSPLGAGGLYEQYF
>TRBJ2-6|TRBV11-2|NA
CASGSMGRASGANVLTF
>TRBJ1-2|TRBV18|NA
CASSPPLGNRELDYGYTF
>TRBJ1-1|TRBV29-1|TRBD1
CSVGRSTGVGTEAFF
>TRBJ2-6|TRBV11-2|NA
CASSSQLSGANVLTF
>TRBJ1-4|TRBV10-3|NA
CAISESRSQENEKLFF
>TRBJ2-7|TRBV2|TRBD2
CASKASGTGEQYF
>TRBJ1-1|TRBV7-8|NA
CASSTQRDTEAFF